This entry features one T cell receptor (beta chain) sequence. The target antigen is unknown. Between the trimmed V and J ends, which lost 4 bases and 2 bases, there was a span of 10 bases. CDR3 length: 14 residues. CDR1 is SGHDT, CDR2 YYEEEE, per germline. Assay used: immunoSEQ multiplex PCR; TCRdb lists only in-frame clones, some missing. This sample has fewer than 200,000 clones; roughly nine tenths occur once, and the top ten carry 1.5% to 2%. The data belong to a study of T cell responses to AZD1222 COVID-19 vaccine. Study details: Pooled together were second doses at about 4 or about 12 weeks. General study points: A reported finding is that nearly half of spike-specific TCRs target unmutated variant regions. Only a handful of people who got AZD1222 tested seropositive at baseline.

V usage is TRBV5-6 and J usage is TRBJ1-5; tentative D call: TRBD1 (5 bases). The sample was peripheral blood, taken on day 0 of AZD1222 vaccination. This clonotype originated in an adult in good health. The CDR3 coding sequence is TGTGCCAGCAGCCCCGGCAGGGGCAATCAGCCCCAGCATTTT. Protein: CASSPGRGNQPQHF.